This T cell receptor (beta chain) comes out of a study of T cell responses to AZD1222 COVID-19 vaccine. Study-level points and caveats: The CD4 TCRs associated with vaccination extended across spike and predominated at 160-218 and 743-854. Repertoires were obtained only post-peak T cell response.

As regards this clone: What it binds is unknown.

TCRdb's table, derived via immunoSEQ multiplex PCR, lists solely in-frame clones and lacks some. In the table there are 100,000 to 140,000 clones, about 90% of which are singletons. This CDR3 region has 14 residues. Trimming took 7 bases from V and 1 from J, leaving 10 bases between them. Germline lookup yields CDR1 MGHDK and CDR2 SYGVNS. This receptor was identified in an adult who received the AZD1222 COVID-19 vaccine. The chain is built from TRBV25-1 and TRBJ2-2; D is undetermined. This specimen consisted of peripheral blood, obtained 28 days after the second AZD1222 dose. The CDR3, as DNA: TGTGCCAGCATCGATAATAAGAACACCGGGGAGCTGTTTTTT. Translating it yields CASIDNKNTGELFF.